Sequencing of this TCR beta chain was carried out in a study of cytomegalovirus exposure and HLA in healthy donors. Study overall: Across around 400 genotyped donors, roughly 80% landed in the Caucasian-associated ancestry cluster.

Turning to this clone: Antigen: not known.

Study-level findings and limits: It was assumed in the presence/absence analyses that sequencing depth was roughly uniform across donors. For cytomegalovirus status, the classifier reportedly gave diagnoses with high specificity and sensitivity. Researchers reported from a later analysis that most CMV-associated TCR beta chains appeared HLA-restricted.

The primer mix had 60 Vbeta and 13 Jbeta primers. Only in-frame clones appear in the TCRdb table, and some are missing; sequencing was by immunoSEQ multiplex PCR. The table shows 150,000 to 200,000 clones, with over 70% occurring only once. The V gene's germline CDR1 is SEHNR and CDR2 FQNEAQ (reference sequence). With 3 bases clipped from V and 3 bases from J, the junction kept 8 bases outside the gene matches. The CDR3 totals 16 residues. This clonotype was sampled from a male donor in good health and CMV-seronegative. Sample: PBMCs. The rearrangement joins TRBV7-9 to TRBJ2-5, with 9 bases matching TRBD2. CDR3 sequence reads: CASSLGPAGGEETQYF. CDR3 coding DNA: TGTGCCAGCAGCTTGGGTCCAGCGGGAGGAGAAGAGACCCAGTACTTC.